This TCR beta chain was identified during a study of sequential checkpoint blockade in melanoma. Study as a whole: Randomization was 1:1 between first-line nivolumab→ipilimumab and ipilimumab→nivolumab. After both sequences, patients received maintenance nivolumab.

Treatment here: randomized to nivolumab then ipilimumab (arm A) or the reverse (arm B). PBMC sorting kept live CD3+CD8+ cells without CD19 or CD56. Germline V CDR1 and CDR2: PRHDT, FYEKMQ (reference sequence). The CDR3 sequence is 17 residues long. Trimming removed 4 bases from V and 3 bases from J; junction bases left unmatched: 9. Measured with immunoSEQ multiplex PCR; TCRdb has only the in-frame clones, and not every one. The profile covers around 11,000 clones, with about two thirds appearing a single time and 28% taken by the ten largest. This receptor was identified in a human donor with melanoma. The chain couples TRBV13 to TRBJ2-1; 10 bases align to TRBD1. The sample here was CD8+ T cells sorted from blood (inferred from file names), taken from a patient given nivolumab and ipilimumab in sequence. The CDR3 protein is CASSSTTGTGVYNEQFF. Written as DNA, the CDR3 is TGTGCCAGCAGCTCCACTACCGGGACAGGGGTCTACAATGAGCAGTTCTTC.